The entry that follows covers one T cell receptor (beta chain) sequence. This sample is drawn from a study of long-term antiretroviral therapy in people with HIV. With survey level as its setting, the immunoSEQ assay was v3.0. Some clones are missing from TCRdb's copy, which holds only in-frame ones; the method was immunoSEQ multiplex PCR. Here the sample spans approximately 20,000 clones, about nine tenths being singletons. The length of the CDR3 is 13 residues. V shed 5 bases and J 7 bases; nucleotides not matched to a gene: 5. Germline CDR1 and CDR2: LNHDA and SQIVND (reference sequence). This specimen consisted of unsorted PBMCs, obtained 2.1 years after starting antiretroviral therapy. This TCR derives from a man aged 18 to 30 with HIV. The rearrangement uses TRBV19 and TRBJ1-5, with 7 bases aligning to TRBD1. The CDR3, as DNA: TGTGCCAGTAGTCTACAGGGGCGGCAGCCCCAGCATTTT. This translates into CASSLQGRQPQHF.